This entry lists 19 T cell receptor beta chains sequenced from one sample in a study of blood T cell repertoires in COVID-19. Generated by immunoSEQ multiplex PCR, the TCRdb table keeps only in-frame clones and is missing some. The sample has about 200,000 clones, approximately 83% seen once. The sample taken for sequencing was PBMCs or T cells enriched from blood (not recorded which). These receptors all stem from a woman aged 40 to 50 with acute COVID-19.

The chain's CDR3 is CASRGGIAGGQETQYF. The CDR3 bases are TGCGCCAGCAGAGGAGGAATAGCGGGAGGCCAAGAGACCCAGTACTTC. The chain is built from TRBV10-2 and TRBJ2-5; 10 bases fit TRBD2. This CDR3 comprises 16 residues. CDR1 and CDR2 from the germline V gene are WSHSY and SAAADI. The V and J ends lost 6 bases and 1 base, in that order; junction bases with no gene match: 8.

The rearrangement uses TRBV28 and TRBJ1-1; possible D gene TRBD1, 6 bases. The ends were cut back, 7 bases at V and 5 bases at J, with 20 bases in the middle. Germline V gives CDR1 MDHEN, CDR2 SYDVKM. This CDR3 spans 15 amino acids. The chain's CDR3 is CASTSGGGAKTEAFF. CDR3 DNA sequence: TGTGCCAGCACCTCGGGCGGGGGGGCTAAGACTGAAGCTTTCTTT.

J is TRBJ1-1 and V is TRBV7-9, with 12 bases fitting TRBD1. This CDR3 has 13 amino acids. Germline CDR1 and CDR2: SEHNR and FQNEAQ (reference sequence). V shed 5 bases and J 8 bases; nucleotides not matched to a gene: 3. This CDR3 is CASSQGQGAEAFF. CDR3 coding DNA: TGTGCCAGCAGCCAGGGACAGGGGGCCGAAGCTTTCTTT.

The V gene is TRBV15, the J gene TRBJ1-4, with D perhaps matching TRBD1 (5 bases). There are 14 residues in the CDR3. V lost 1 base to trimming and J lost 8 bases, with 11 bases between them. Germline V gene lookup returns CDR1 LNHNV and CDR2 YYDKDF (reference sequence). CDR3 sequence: CATSRAGRREKLFF. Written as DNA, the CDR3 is TGTGCCACCAGCAGAGCAGGGCGGCGGGAAAAACTGTTTTTT.

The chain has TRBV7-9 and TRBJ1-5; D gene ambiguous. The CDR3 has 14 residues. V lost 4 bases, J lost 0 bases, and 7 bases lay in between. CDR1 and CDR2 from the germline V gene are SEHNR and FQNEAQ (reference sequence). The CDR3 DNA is TGTGCCAGCAGCTCCCCAGGTAGCAATCAGCCCCAGCATTTT. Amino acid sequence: CASSSPGSNQPQHF.

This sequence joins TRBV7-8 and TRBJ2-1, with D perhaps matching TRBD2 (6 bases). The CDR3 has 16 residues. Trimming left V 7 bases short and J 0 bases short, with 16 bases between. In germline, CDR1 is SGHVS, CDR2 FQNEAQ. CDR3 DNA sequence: TGTGCCAGCAACACTTTAGCGGAGACCTCCTACAATGAGCAGTTCTTC. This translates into CASNTLAETSYNEQFF.

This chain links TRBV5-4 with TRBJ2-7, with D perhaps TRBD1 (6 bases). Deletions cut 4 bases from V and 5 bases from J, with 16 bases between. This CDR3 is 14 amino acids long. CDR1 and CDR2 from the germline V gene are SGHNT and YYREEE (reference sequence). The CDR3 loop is CASSPEGVRNEQYF. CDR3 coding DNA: TGTGCCAGCAGCCCTGAGGGGGTTAGGAACGAGCAGTACTTC. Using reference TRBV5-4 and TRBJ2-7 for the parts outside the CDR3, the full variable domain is ETGVTQSPTHLIKTRGQQVTLRCSSQSGHNTVSWYQQALGQGPQFIFQYYREEENGRGNFPPRFSGLQFPNYSSELNVNALELDDSALYLCASSPEGVRNEQYFGPGTRLTVT.

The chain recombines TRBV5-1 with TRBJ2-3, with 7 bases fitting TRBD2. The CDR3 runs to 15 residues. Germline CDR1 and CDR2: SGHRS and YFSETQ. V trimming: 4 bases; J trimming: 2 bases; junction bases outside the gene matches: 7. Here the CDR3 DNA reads TGCGCCAGCAGCCCGCCTCTAGCGGACACAGATACGCAGTATTTT. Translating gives CASSPPLADTDTQYF.

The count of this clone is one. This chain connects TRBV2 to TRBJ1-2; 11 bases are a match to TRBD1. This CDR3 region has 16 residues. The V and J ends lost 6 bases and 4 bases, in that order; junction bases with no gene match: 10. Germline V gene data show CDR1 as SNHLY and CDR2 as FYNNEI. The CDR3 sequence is CASRRTGGAVGYGYTF. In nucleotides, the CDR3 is TGTGCCAGCAGGAGGACAGGGGGCGCGGTAGGCTATGGCTACACCTTC.

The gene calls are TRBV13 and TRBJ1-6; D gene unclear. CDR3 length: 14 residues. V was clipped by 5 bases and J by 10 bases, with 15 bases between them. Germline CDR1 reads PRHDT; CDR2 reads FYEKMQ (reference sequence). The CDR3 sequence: CASSLGLAGSPLHF. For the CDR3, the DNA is TGTGCCAGCAGCCTGGGCCTTGCGGGATCACCCCTCCACTTT.

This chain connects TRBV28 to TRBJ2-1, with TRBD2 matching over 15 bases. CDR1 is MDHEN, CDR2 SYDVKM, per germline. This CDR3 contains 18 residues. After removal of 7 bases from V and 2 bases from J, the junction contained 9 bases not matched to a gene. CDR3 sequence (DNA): TGTGCCAGCAACTCGGGACTAGCGGGAGGCTTAACCTACAATGAGCAGTTCTTC. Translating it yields CASNSGLAGGLTYNEQFF.

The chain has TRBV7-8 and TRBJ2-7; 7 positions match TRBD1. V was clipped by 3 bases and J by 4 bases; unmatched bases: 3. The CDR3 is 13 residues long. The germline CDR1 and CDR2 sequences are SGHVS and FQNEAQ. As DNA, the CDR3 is TGTGCCAGCAGCTTCAGGGGGTGGTACGAGCAGTACTTC. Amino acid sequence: CASSFRGWYEQYF.

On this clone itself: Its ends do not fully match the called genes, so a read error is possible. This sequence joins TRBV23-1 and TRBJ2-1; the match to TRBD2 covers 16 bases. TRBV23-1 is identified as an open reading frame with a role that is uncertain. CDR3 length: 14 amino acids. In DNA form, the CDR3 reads TGCGCCAGCGGGACTAGCGGGAGGGACAATGAACAGTTCTTC. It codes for CASGTSGRDNEQFF.

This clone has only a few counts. Here the CDR3 reads CASAGTSGYEQYF. The DNA for the CDR3 is TGTGCCAGCGCCGGGACTAGCGGCTACGAGCAGTACTTC. V and J are TRBV27 and TRBJ2-7, with 11 bases that match TRBD2. Germline assignment: CDR1 MNHEY and CDR2 SMNVEV (reference sequence). The CDR3 totals 13 residues. V dropped 8 bases and J dropped 3; count of bases not matched to a gene: 3.

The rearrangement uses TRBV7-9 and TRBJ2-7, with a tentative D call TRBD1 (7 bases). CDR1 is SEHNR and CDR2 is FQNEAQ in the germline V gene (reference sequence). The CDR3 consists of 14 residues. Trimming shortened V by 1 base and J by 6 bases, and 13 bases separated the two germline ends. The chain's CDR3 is CASSLGLGGSEQYF. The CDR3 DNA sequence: TGTGCCAGCAGCTTAGGACTAGGGGGCAGCGAGCAGTACTTC.

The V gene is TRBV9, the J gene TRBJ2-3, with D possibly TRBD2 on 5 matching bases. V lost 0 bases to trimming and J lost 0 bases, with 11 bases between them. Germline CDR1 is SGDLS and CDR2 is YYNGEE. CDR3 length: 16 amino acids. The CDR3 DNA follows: TGTGCCAGCAGCGTAGTCGCGGACTCGAGCACAGATACGCAGTATTTT. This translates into CASSVVADSSTDTQYF.

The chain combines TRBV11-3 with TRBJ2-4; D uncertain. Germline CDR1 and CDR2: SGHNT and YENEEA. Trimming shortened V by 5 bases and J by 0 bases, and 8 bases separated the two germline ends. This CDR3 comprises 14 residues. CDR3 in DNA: TGTGCCAGCAGCCCCCGAGTAGCCAAAAACATTCAGTACTTC. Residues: CASSPRVAKNIQYF. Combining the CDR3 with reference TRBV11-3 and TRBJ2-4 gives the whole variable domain EAGVVQSPRYKIIEKKQPVAFWCNPISGHNTLYWYLQNLGQGPELLIRYENEEAVDDSQLPKDRFSAERLKGVDSTLKIQPAELGDSAVYLCASSPRVAKNIQYFGAGTRLSVL.

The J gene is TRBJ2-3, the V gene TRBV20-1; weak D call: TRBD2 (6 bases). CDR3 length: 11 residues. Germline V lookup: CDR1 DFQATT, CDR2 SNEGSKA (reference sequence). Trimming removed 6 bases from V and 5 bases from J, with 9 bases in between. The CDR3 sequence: CSAWRGDTQYF. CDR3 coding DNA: TGCAGTGCATGGAGGGGAGATACGCAGTATTTT.

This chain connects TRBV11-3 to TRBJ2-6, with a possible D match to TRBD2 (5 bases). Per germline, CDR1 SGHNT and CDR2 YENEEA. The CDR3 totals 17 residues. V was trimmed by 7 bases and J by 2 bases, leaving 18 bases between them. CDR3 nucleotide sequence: TGTGCCAGCATTGGGCGGGCCCTCCGACCTGGGGCCAACGTCCTGACTTTC. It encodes CASIGRALRPGANVLTF.